Below, 19 T cell receptor beta chains from the same sample are listed, as sequenced in a study of shared clonotypes between healthy human individuals. Some clones are missing from TCRdb's copy, which holds only in-frame ones; the method was immunoSEQ multiplex PCR. The table lists about 2 million clones, about 94% of them singletons, with around 1.2% in the top ten. Naive CD8 cells comprised CD45RO-negative, CCR7-positively selected cells, excluding terminally differentiated effector memory CD45RA+ cells. The sample taken for sequencing was naive CD8+ T cells sorted from blood. The receptors were sampled from a man younger than 30 in good health.

The chain is built from TRBV19 and TRBJ1-6, with D possibly matching TRBD1 (6 bases). The CDR3 length is 14 residues. Germline CDR1 is LNHDA and CDR2 is SQIVND (reference sequence). Trimming removed 3 bases at V and 8 bases at J, with 11 bases between. The DNA of the CDR3 is TGTGCCAGTAGTATGAGGCAGGGGTATTCACCCCTCCACTTT. Amino acids: CASSMRQGYSPLHF.

This clone turned up a few times. This chain uses TRBV7-9 with TRBJ1-1; 7 nucleotides align to TRBD1. This CDR3 contains 13 residues. The germline V gene has CDR1 SEHNR and CDR2 FQNEAQ (reference sequence). V was clipped by 3 bases and J by 4 bases; unmatched bases: 2. The chain's CDR3 is CASSFPGGTEAFF. The DNA of the CDR3 is TGTGCCAGCAGCTTCCCAGGGGGCACTGAAGCTTTCTTT.

Of note for this clone: Other nucleotide sequences from this sample produce the same CDR3. This chain links TRBV30 with TRBJ2-3; the match to TRBD2 covers 13 bases. V shed 2 bases, J shed 4 bases, and the junction held 0 bases outside the gene matches. This CDR3 spans 14 amino acids. Germline V gives CDR1 GTSNPN, CDR2 SVGIG (reference sequence). Here the CDR3 reads CAWSTSGGADTQYF. CDR3 nucleotide sequence: TGTGCCTGGAGTACTAGCGGGGGGGCAGATACGCAGTATTTT. The full variable domain, with the rest looked up from reference TRBV30 and TRBJ2-3, is SQTIHQWPATLVQPVGSPLSLECTVEGTSNPNLYWYRQAAGRGLQLLFYSVGIGQISSEVPQNLSASRPQDRQFILSSKKLLLSDSGFYLCAWSTSGGADTQYFGPGTRLTVL.

This clone showed up just once. The chain links TRBV2 to TRBJ2-1, with D perhaps TRBD1 (5 bases). Per the germline V gene, CDR1 is SNHLY and CDR2 is FYNNEI. The CDR3 spans 13 residues. V was cut by 7 bases and J by 4 bases, with 11 bases left in between. CDR3 amino acids: CASKTRGYNEQFF. The DNA of the CDR3 is TGTGCCAGCAAAACAAGGGGTTACAATGAGCAGTTCTTC.

The chain couples TRBV30 to TRBJ1-5; D uncertain. This CDR3 is built from 14 residues. Germline CDR1 GTSNPN, CDR2 SVGIG (reference sequence). Trimming shortened V by 7 bases and J by 4 bases, and 17 bases separated the two germline ends. The CDR3 is CALSAGIGNQPQHF. CDR3 in DNA: TGTGCCTTATCGGCCGGAATCGGGAATCAGCCCCAGCATTTT.

The rearrangement links TRBV7-9 to TRBJ2-7; 7 bases are a match to TRBD1. The germline V gene has CDR1 SEHNR and CDR2 FQNEAQ (reference sequence). With V trimmed by 7 bases and J by 0 bases, 15 bases remained unmatched. The CDR3 is 17 residues long. This CDR3 reads CASKNIEGAESSYEQYF. CDR3 bases: TGTGCCAGCAAAAATATCGAGGGGGCCGAGAGCTCCTACGAGCAGTACTTC.

This chain connects TRBV7-3 to TRBJ1-1, with 7 bases identical to TRBD1. This CDR3 comprises 14 residues. In germline, CDR1 is SGHTA, CDR2 FQGTGA. With 6 bases clipped from V and 6 bases from J, the junction kept 10 bases outside the gene matches. CDR3 DNA sequence: TGTGCCAGCAGATTGACAGGGAACGACGCTGAAGCTTTCTTT. Translated, it gives CASRLTGNDAEAFF. Supplemented by reference TRBV7-3 and TRBJ1-1, the full variable domain reads GAGVSQTPSNKVTEKGKYVELRCDPISGHTALYWYRQSLGQGPEFLIYFQGTGAADDSGLPNDRFFAVRPEGSVSTLKIQRTERGDSAVYLCASRLTGNDAEAFFGQGTRLTVV.

The V and J genes are TRBV4-1 and TRBJ2-7, with D possibly matching TRBD1 (6 bases). The CDR3 is 17 residues long. Germline V lookup: CDR1 MGHRA, CDR2 YSYEKL. Trimming pared 0 bases from V and 3 bases from J, leaving 18 bases between. In nucleotides, the CDR3 is TGCGCCAGCAGCCAAGATCTCGCGACAGGTGGGTTCTACGAGCAGTACTTC. This gives the protein CASSQDLATGGFYEQYF.

This clone has just one count. This rearrangement joins TRBV27 to TRBJ2-4; 8 positions agree with TRBD1. Germline loops: CDR1 MNHEY, CDR2 SMNVEV (reference sequence). The CDR3 runs 14 residues. V lost 6 bases to trimming and J lost 3 bases; unmatched junction nucleotides: 4. The CDR3 here is CASRDRENKNIQYF. CDR3 nucleotides: TGTGCCAGCAGGGACAGGGAAAACAAAAACATTCAGTACTTC.

The V call is TRBV5-6, the J call TRBJ1-2; 7 nucleotides agree with TRBD1. Per germline, CDR1 SGHDT and CDR2 YYEEEE. Trimming removed 7 bases from V and 4 bases from J; junction bases left unmatched: 10. The CDR3 is 14 amino acids. CDR3 nucleotides: TGTGCCAGCGGTTCCGGGACAGAAGTCTATGGCTACACCTTC. Translated, it gives CASGSGTEVYGYTF.

DNA of the CDR3: TGTGCCAGCAGCTTAACTAGTAACAATGAGCAGTTCTTC. This encodes CASSLTSNNEQFF. The chain couples TRBV9 to TRBJ2-1, with D tentatively TRBD2 (5 bases). The CDR3 extends over 13 amino acids. Germline loops: CDR1 SGDLS, CDR2 YYNGEE. The germline V and J ends were trimmed by 4 bases and 5 bases, with 10 bases remaining between them.

The rearrangement uses TRBV11-2 and TRBJ2-7, with D perhaps TRBD2 (6 bases). The CDR3 is made up of 16 amino acids. The V gene's germline CDR1 is SGHAT and CDR2 FQNNGV. Trimming took 0 bases from V and 2 from J, leaving 14 bases between them. The CDR3 is CASSLDMRGPTYEQYF. The CDR3 coding sequence is TGTGCCAGCAGCTTAGATATGCGGGGCCCGACCTACGAGCAGTACTTC.

This chain joins TRBV9 and TRBJ1-1; 10 nucleotides agree with TRBD1. This CDR3 has 18 amino acids. Germline lookup yields CDR1 SGDLS and CDR2 YYNGEE. The V segment lost 0 bases and the J segment 1 base; nucleotides outside the gene matches: 9. In nucleotides, the CDR3 is TGTGCCAGCAGCGTAGGTAGCGGGACAGGGGTCGGGAACACTGAAGCTTTCTTT. This sequence encodes CASSVGSGTGVGNTEAFF.

The rearrangement joins TRBV19 to TRBJ1-5, with D perhaps TRBD1 (6 bases). This CDR3 region has 17 residues. V gave up 6 bases and J gave up 0 bases, with 18 bases separating them. Germline values: CDR1 LNHDA, CDR2 SQIVND (reference sequence). The CDR3 coding sequence is TGTGCCAGTAGCCCAACCTCAGGGGTTCATAGCAATCAGCCCCAGCATTTT. This gives the protein CASSPTSGVHSNQPQHF.

The rearrangement links TRBV13 to TRBJ2-2; no definite D call. Looked up from germline, CDR1 is PRHDT and CDR2 is FYEKMQ (reference sequence). This CDR3 is 16 amino acids long. The V end was cut by 1 base, the J end by 1 base, with 10 bases between. The CDR3 region has the DNA TGTGCCAGCAGCTTAGAGATTACCCTGAACACCGGGGAGCTGTTTTTT. Translated: CASSLEITLNTGELFF. Combining the CDR3 with reference TRBV13 and TRBJ2-2 gives the whole variable domain AAGVIQSPRHLIKEKRETATLKCYPIPRHDTVYWYQQGPGQDPQFLISFYEKMQSDKGSIPDRFSAQQFSDYHSELNMSSLELGDSALYFCASSLEITLNTGELFFGEGSRLTVL.

The chain combines TRBV5-4 with TRBJ1-1, with D unclear. This CDR3 has 14 residues. CDR1 is SGHNT, CDR2 YYREEE, per germline (reference sequence). V was clipped by 7 bases and J by 3 bases, with 16 bases between them. CDR3 sequence (DNA): TGTGCCAGCTTTCGGGCCCCGTCGGACACTGAAGCTTTCTTT. Translating gives CASFRAPSDTEAFF.

This chain connects TRBV11-2 to TRBJ2-7; 8 bases are a match to TRBD2. This CDR3 comprises 15 residues. V was pared by 2 bases and J by 2 bases, with 5 bases of the junction left unmatched. Germline V gene lookup returns CDR1 SGHAT and CDR2 FQNNGV. This CDR3 reads CASSLSSGTTYEQYF. Written as DNA, the CDR3 is TGTGCCAGCAGCTTAAGTAGCGGGACTACCTACGAGCAGTACTTC.

The genes are TRBV4-1 and TRBJ1-4; D not certain. Germline loops: CDR1 MGHRA, CDR2 YSYEKL. Deletions cut 0 bases from V and 3 bases from J, with 14 bases between. The CDR3 spans 17 residues. CDR3: CASSQERFLAPNEKLFF. In DNA form, the CDR3 reads TGCGCCAGCAGCCAAGAAAGGTTCCTAGCTCCTAATGAAAAACTGTTTTTT.

Turning to this clone: The sample has other DNA sequences that encode this CDR3 too. V and J are TRBV7-9 and TRBJ2-7, with 12 positions matching TRBD2. This CDR3 spans 15 amino acids. CDR1 is SEHNR, CDR2 FQNEAQ, per germline (reference sequence). Unmatched junction bases numbered 4, after V lost 6 bases and J lost 1 base. The CDR3 DNA sequence: TGTGCCAGCAGTCCCGGACTAGCGGGGTCCTACGAGCAGTACTTC. Its protein product is CASSPGLAGSYEQYF.